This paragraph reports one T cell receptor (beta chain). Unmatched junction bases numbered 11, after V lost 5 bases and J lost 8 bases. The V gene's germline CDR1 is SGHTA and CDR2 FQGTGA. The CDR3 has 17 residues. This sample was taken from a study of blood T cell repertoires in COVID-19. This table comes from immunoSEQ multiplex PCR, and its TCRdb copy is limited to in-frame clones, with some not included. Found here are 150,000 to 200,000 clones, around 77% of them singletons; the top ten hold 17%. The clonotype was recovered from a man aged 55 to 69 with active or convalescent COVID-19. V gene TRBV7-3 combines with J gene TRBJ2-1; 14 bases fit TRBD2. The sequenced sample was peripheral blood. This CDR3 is CASSLQGGTSGRHEQFF. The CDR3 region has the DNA TGTGCCAGCAGCCTCCAGGGGGGGACTAGCGGGAGACATGAGCAGTTCTTC.